Below, one T cell receptor (beta chain) is given with its context. This entry belongs to a study of CD8 T cells in Susac syndrome. Reverse transcription of roughly 0.45 to 1 ug RNA was performed with random hexamers. TCRdb analysed the immunoSEQ multiplex PCR reads with MiXCR anew, one entry per CDR3 protein. Altogether about 150,000 distinct CDR3 sequences are present, about 94% being singletons, with the ten largest covering 0.084%. This CDR3 is 15 amino acids long. The sample taken for sequencing was CD4+ T cells from PBMCs. This sequence joins TRBV21-1 and TRBJ1-6; the table's TRBD1 call for D was not verified on the DNA. TRBV21-1 is recorded as a pseudogene. This receptor was identified in a human donor with Susac syndrome. CDR3 nucleotides: TGTGCCAGCAGCTGGGGACAGCTTCATAATTCACCCCTCCACTTT. Its translation: CASSWGQLHNSPLHF.